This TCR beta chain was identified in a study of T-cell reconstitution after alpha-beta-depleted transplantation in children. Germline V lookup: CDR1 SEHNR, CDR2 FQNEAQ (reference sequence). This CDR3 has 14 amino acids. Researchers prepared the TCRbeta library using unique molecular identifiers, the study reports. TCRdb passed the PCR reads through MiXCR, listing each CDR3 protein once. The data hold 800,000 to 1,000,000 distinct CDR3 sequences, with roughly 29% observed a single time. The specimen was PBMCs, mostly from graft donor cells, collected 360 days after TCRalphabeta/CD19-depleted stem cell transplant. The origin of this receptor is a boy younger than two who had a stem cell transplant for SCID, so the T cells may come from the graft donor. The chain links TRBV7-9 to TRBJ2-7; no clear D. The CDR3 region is CASAKPRQSNEQYF. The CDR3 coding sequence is TGTGCGAGCGCTAAACCTCGGCAGAGCAACGAGCAGTACTTC.